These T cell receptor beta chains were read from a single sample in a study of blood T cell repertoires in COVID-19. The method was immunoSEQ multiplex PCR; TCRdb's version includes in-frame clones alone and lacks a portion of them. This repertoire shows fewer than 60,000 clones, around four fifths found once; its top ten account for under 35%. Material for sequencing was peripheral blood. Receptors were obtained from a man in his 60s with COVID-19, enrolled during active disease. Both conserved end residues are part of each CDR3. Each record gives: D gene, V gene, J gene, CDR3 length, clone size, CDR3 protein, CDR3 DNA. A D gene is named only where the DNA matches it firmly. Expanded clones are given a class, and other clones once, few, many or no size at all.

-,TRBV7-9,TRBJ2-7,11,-,CASSPSYEQYF,TGTGCCAGCAGCCCCTCTTATGAGCAGTACTTC
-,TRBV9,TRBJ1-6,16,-,CASSVAQDSSASPLHF,TGTGCCAGCAGCGTAGCTCAGGACTCATCGGCGTCACCCCTCCACTTT
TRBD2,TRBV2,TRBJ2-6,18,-,CASSEFSGSRAGANVLTF,TGTGCCAGCAGTGAATTTAGCGGGAGTAGGGCTGGGGCCAACGTCCTGACTTTC
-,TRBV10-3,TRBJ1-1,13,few,CATSEPGATEAFF,TGTGCCACCTCGGAGCCTGGAGCCACTGAAGCTTTCTTT
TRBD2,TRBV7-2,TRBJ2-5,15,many,CASGPGLAGSETQYF,TGTGCCAGCGGACCGGGACTAGCGGGATCAGAGACCCAGTACTTC
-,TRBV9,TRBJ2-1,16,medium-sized,CASSVAGGSTYNEQFF,TGTGCCAGCAGCGTAGCTGGTGGGAGCACCTACAATGAGCAGTTCTTC
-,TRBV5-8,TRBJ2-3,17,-,CASSLGRATSSTDTQYF,TGTGCCAGCAGCTTGGGAAGAGCGACGTCAAGCACAGATACGCAGTATTTT
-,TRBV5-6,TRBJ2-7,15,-,CASAGLGGLSYEQYF,TGTGCCAGCGCCGGCCTCGGGGGTTTATCCTACGAGCAGTACTTC
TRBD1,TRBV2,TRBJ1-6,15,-,CASSEGQGAQSPLHF,TGTGCCAGCAGTGAGGGACAGGGGGCTCAGTCACCCCTCCACTTT
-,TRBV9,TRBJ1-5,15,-,CASSVEANSNQPQHF,TGTGCCAGCAGCGTAGAAGCAAATAGCAATCAGCCCCAGCATTTT